This TCR beta chain was sequenced in a study of CD8 T cells in Susac syndrome. Study information: Sequencing included Susac syndrome patients, five or six of them with active disease and roughly eight in remission. Susac syndrome patients were untreated, on corticosteroids with some adding intravenous immunoglobulin, or on intravenous immunoglobulin only.

V was cut by 5 bases and J by 2 bases, with 15 bases left in between. There are 14 residues in the CDR3. Germline V gene lookup returns CDR1 DFQATT and CDR2 SNEGSKA (reference sequence). The authors reverse transcribed 0.5 to 1 ug RNA with random hexamers. TCR beta CDR3 was amplified by immunoSEQ multiplex PCR. This amplification extended across 54 Vbeta and 13 Jbeta segments. Each CDR3 protein gets one entry after TCRdb re-called the immunoSEQ multiplex PCR reads with MiXCR. The sample consists of about 240,000 distinct CDR3 sequences, almost 97% of them appearing once. Sequencing of TCR beta was performed on blood CD8+ T cells and on blood CD4+ T cells.

The V gene is TRBV20-1, the J gene TRBJ1-2; D not certain. Material: CD4+ T cells from PBMCs. This TCR derives from a human donor with Susac syndrome. The CDR3 protein is CSALAGRRNYGYTF. Written as DNA, the CDR3 is TGCAGTGCTCTAGCAGGCAGGAGAAACTATGGCTACACCTTC.